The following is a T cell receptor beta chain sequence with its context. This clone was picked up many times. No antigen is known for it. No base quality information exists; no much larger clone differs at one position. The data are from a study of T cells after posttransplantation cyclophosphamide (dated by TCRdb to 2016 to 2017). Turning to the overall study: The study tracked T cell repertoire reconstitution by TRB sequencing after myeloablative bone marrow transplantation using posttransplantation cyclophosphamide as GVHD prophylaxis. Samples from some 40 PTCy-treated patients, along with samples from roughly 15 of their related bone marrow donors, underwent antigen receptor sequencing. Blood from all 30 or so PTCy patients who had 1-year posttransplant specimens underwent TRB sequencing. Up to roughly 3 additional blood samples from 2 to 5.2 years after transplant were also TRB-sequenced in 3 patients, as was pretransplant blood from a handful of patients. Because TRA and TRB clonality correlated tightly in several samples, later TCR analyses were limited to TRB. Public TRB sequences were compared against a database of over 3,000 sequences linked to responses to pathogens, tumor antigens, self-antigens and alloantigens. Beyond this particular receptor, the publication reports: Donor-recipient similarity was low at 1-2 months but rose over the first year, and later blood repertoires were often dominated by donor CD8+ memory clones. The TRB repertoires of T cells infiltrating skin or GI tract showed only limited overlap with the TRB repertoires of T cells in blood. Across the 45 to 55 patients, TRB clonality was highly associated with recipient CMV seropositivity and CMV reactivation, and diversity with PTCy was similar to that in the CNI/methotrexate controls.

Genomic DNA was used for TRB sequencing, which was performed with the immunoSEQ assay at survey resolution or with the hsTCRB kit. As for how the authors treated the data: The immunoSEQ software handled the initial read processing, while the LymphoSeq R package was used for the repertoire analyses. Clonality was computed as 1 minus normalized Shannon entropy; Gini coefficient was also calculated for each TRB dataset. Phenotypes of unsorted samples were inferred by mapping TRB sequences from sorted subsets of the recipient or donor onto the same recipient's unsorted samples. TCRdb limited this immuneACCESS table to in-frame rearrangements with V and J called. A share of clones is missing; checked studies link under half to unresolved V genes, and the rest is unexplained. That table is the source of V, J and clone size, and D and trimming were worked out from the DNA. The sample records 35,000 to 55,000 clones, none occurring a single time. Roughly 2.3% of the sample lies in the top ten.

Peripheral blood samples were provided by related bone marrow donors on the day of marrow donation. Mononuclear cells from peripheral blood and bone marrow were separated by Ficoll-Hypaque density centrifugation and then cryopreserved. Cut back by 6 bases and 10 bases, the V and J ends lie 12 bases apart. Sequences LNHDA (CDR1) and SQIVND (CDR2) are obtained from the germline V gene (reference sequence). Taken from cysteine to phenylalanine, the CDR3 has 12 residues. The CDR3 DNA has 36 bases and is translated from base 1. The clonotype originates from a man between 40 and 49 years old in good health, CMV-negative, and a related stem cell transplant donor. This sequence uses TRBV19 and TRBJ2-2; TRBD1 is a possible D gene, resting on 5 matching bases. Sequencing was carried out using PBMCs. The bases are TGTGCCAGTAGGGGGCACTCGGCGGAGCTGTTTTTT. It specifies CASRGHSAELFF. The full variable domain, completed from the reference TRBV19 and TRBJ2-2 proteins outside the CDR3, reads DGGITQSPKYLFRKEGQNVTLSCEQNLNHDAMYWYRQDPGQGLRLIYYSQIVNDFQKGDIAEGYSVSREKKESFPLTVTSAQKNPTAFYLCASRGHSAELFFGEGSRLTVL.